Included here is one T cell receptor beta chain sequence, with context. Stated time point: pretreatment peripheral blood. Some clones are missing from TCRdb's copy, which holds only in-frame ones; the method was immunoSEQ multiplex PCR. The sample holds under 70,000 clones, 75% to 85% seen once. The data originate from a study of PD-L1 blockade in urothelial cancer. With V trimmed by 3 bases and J by 6 bases, 9 bases remained unmatched. This CDR3 is built from 16 residues. The germline CDR1 and CDR2 sequences are SGHVS and FNYEAQ. The sequence came from a man between 65 and 85 years old with urothelial cancer. The material was PBMCs, obtained around atezolizumab (anti-PD-L1) treatment. The genes are TRBV7-6 and TRBJ2-3; 10 bases map to TRBD2. The CDR3: CASSFIGSGRADTQYF. CDR3 DNA: TGTGCCAGCAGCTTCATCGGGAGCGGGAGGGCGGATACGCAGTATTTT.